These 3 T cell receptor beta chains originate from one sample sequenced in a study of T cells in Graves' hyperthyroidism and ophthalmopathy. Regions amplified from RNA transcripts were the TCR beta CDR3 regions. HTBI primers were used for first-round RT-PCR of the TCR CDR3. Each CDR3 protein gets one entry after TCRdb re-called the multiplex PCR reads with MiXCR. Here the sample spans 300,000 to 450,000 distinct CDR3 sequences, about 15% being singletons. Sequenced: blood. The receptor set was obtained from a woman aged 60-75 years with Graves' hyperthyroidism.

This clonotype turned up a few times. The rearrangement uses TRBV3-1 and TRBJ2-4; D is ambiguous. Trimming took 1 base from V and 9 from J, leaving 1 base between them. The CDR3 is made up of 10 amino acids. Germline V CDR1 and CDR2: LGHDT, YNNKEL (reference sequence). CDR3: CASSQGIQYF. CDR3 sequence (DNA): TGTGCCAGCAGCCAAGGCATTCAGTACTTC.

This clonotype was picked up many times. The chain recombines TRBV5-8 with TRBJ2-3, with D perhaps TRBD2 (6 bases). The CDR3 contains 15 residues. The V gene lost 4 bases and the J gene lost 4 bases, with 16 bases spanning the gap. Germline-derived CDR1 and CDR2 are SGHTS and YDEGEE. CDR3 amino acids: CASSAGLARADTQYF. DNA for the CDR3: TGTGCCAGCAGCGCCGGGCTAGCGAGGGCAGATACGCAGTATTTT.

Turning to this clonotype: This may stem from a read error, because a much larger clone lies one nucleotide away. The chain recombines TRBV2 with TRBJ2-3; D is undetermined. V was cut by 4 bases and J by 1 base, with 9 bases left in between. This CDR3 comprises 14 residues. Germline loops: CDR1 SNHLY, CDR2 FYNNEI. CDR3 DNA sequence: TGTGCCAGCAGTGGCCGGGCGCGCACAGATACGCAGTATTTT. Protein product: CASSGRARTDTQYF.